This TCR beta chain emerged from a study of immune evolution from preneoplasia to lung adenocarcinoma. At the level of the study: HLA loss of heterozygosity: under 7.5% AIS, over 12% MIA, about 30% ADC, none AAH. Study conclusions and caveats: Top clone frequencies peaked in normal lung, apparently declining through invasive adenocarcinoma. T cell clonality was higher in KRAS-mutant than EGFR-mutant or wild-type nodules.

V lost 5 bases to trimming and J lost 2 bases; unmatched junction nucleotides: 13. Germline CDR1 is MDHEN and CDR2 is SYDVKM. CDR3 length: 17 amino acids. Only in-frame clones appear in the TCRdb table, and some are missing; sequencing was by immunoSEQ multiplex PCR. This table has about 26,000 clones, about three quarters appearing once. With respect to this clone: What it recognizes is unknown.

Between the mid-2010s and the late 2010s, patients underwent resection in Japan or China. This chain joins TRBV28 and TRBJ1-2, with TRBD1 matching 8 bases. Sequencing used FFPE invasive lung adenocarcinoma tissue. The sequence was collected from a person aged 55 to 69 with invasive lung adenocarcinoma. Some clones in this sample may be carry-over from other donors' samples. Written as DNA, the CDR3 is TGTGCCAGCAGTAGAAAACACCAGGGGGCGTCCAACTATGGCTACACCTTC. It codes for CASSRKHQGASNYGYTF.